These T cell receptor beta chains were read from a single sample in a study of cytomegalovirus exposure and HLA in healthy donors. The data were produced by immunoSEQ multiplex PCR, yet TCRdb's version contains in-frame clones alone and is incomplete. Of approximately 90,000 clones detected, approximately 83% appear once; the ten largest clones hold 2.5% to 3.5%. Material: PBMCs. All receptors derive from a man aged 35-49 years in good health and CMV-seronegative. Each CDR3 is given with its conserved first and last residue. D genes are given only for firm matches. Some rows have no size entry. The others give once, few or many, or a class for an expanded clone.

v_gene	abundance	j_gene	d_gene	CDR3aa	CDR3nt
TRBV25-1	few	TRBJ2-7	TRBD1	CASGQGQTSYEQYF	TGTGCCAGCGGGCAGGGACAGACCTCCTACGAGCAGTACTTC
TRBV30	-	TRBJ1-2	TRBD1	CAWTEQGDGYTF	TGTGCCTGGACAGAACAGGGGGATGGCTACACCTTC
TRBV7-9	-	TRBJ2-1	TRBD2	CASSLVWRGGLNEQFF	TGTGCCAGCAGCTTAGTATGGCGGGGGGGCTTAAATGAGCAGTTCTTC
TRBV6-5	-	TRBJ2-7	-	CASSVGGDTYEQYF	TGTGCCAGCAGTGTCGGGGGAGACACCTACGAGCAGTACTTC
TRBV9	-	TRBJ2-2	TRBD1	CASSVWDRGFTGELFF	TGTGCCAGCAGCGTTTGGGACAGGGGGTTCACCGGGGAGCTGTTTTTT
TRBV7-2	-	TRBJ1-2	-	CASSLAQGELGYTF	TGTGCCAGCAGCTTAGCACAGGGTGAGCTTGGCTACACCTTC
TRBV7-2	-	TRBJ2-3	TRBD2	CASSLRPSGGTDTQYF	TGTGCCAGCAGCTTACGGCCTAGCGGGGGAACAGATACGCAGTATTTT
TRBV27	-	TRBJ1-1	-	CASRTGLNTEAFF	TGTGCCAGCAGAACAGGCCTGAACACTGAAGCTTTCTTT
TRBV7-9	-	TRBJ1-1	-	CASDTREGSEAFF	TGTGCCAGCGATACAAGGGAGGGCTCTGAAGCTTTCTTT
TRBV9	-	TRBJ2-1	-	CASSVDPQGSYNEQFF	TGTGCCAGCAGCGTAGACCCACAGGGATCGTACAATGAGCAGTTCTTC
TRBV19	-	TRBJ2-7	-	CASSIRDSYEQHF	TGTGCCAGTAGTATTAGGGACTCCTACGAGCAGCACTTC
TRBV7-6	-	TRBJ1-1	-	CASSSSVFMNTEAFF	TGTGCCAGCAGCTCCTCAGTTTTCATGAACACTGAAGCTTTCTTT
TRBV30	few	TRBJ2-2	-	CAWSVLGETVTGELFF	TGTGCCTGGAGTGTACTAGGCGAGACGGTCACCGGGGAGCTGTTTTTT
TRBV5-1	-	TRBJ1-4	-	CASSPGPPATNEKLFF	TGCGCCAGCAGCCCAGGTCCTCCCGCAACTAATGAAAAACTGTTTTTT